These 5 T cell receptor beta chains share one sample of origin, sequenced in a study of post-analysis software for immune sequencing data. Study-level findings and limits: Patients had higher frequencies than controls of about five TRBV segments, including TRBV5-6, TRBV5-1 and TRBV20-1.

Their antigens remain unidentified. cDNA libraries for TCR beta contained unique molecular identifiers. TCRdb re-derived calls from the PCR reads in MiXCR, one entry per CDR3 protein. The repertoire includes about half a million distinct CDR3 sequences, under 55% of them detected once, and about 12% sits in the top ten. The sample was blood. These receptors all come from a girl aged 10 to 17 with multiple sclerosis.

This clonotype was observed a handful of times. The CDR3 DNA reads as TGTGCCACCAGCCCAGGGACGAGGGCCAACACTGAAGCTTTCTTT. Protein product: CATSPGTRANTEAFF. The chain uses TRBV15 and TRBJ1-1, with D perhaps TRBD1 (5 bases). This CDR3 region has 15 residues. Trimming pared 5 bases from V and 2 bases from J, leaving 15 bases between. Germline loops: CDR1 LNHNV, CDR2 YYDKDF (reference sequence).

V gene TRBV7-9 combines with J gene TRBJ2-7; TRBD1 matches at 9 bases. The germline V gene has CDR1 SEHNR and CDR2 FQNEAQ (reference sequence). The CDR3 is 17 residues long. The V segment lost 1 base and the J segment 3 bases; nucleotides outside the gene matches: 10. DNA of the CDR3: TGTGCCAGCAGCTTAGTCGGACAGGGGAAAAAGGGCTACGAGCAGTACTTC. Its translation: CASSLVGQGKKGYEQYF.

The chain employs TRBV20-1 and TRBJ2-7; D remains ambiguous. Germline V CDR1 and CDR2: DFQATT, SNEGSKA (reference sequence). The CDR3 length is 11 residues. In nucleotides, the CDR3 is TGCAGCCCTGTAAGCTCCTACGAGCAGTACTTC. Protein product: CSPVSSYEQYF.

This clonotype was observed a single time. V and J are TRBV29-1 and TRBJ1-1; D is ambiguous. This CDR3 comprises 13 residues. CDR1 SQVTM and CDR2 ANQGSEA come from the germline V gene. V lost 7 bases and J 0 bases, leaving 12 bases between the germline ends. CDR3 coding DNA: TGCAGCGCGGAGAGTTACCTGAACACTGAAGCTTTCTTT. Residues: CSAESYLNTEAFF. Full variable domain (rest looked up from reference TRBV29-1 and TRBJ1-1): SAVISQKPSRDICQRGTSLTIQCQVDSQVTMMFWYRQQPGQSLTLIATANQGSEATYESGFVIDKFPISRPNLTFSTLTVSNMSPEDSSIYLCSAESYLNTEAFFGQGTRLTVV.

The chain couples TRBV5-1 to TRBJ2-1; 9 positions agree with TRBD2. CDR1 is SGHRS and CDR2 is YFSETQ in the germline V gene. Trimming cost V 4 bases and J 6 bases; bases outside gene matches: 8. This CDR3 is built from 15 residues. CDR3 sequence reads: CASSPRLAEINEQFF. CDR3 DNA: TGCGCCAGCAGCCCACGACTAGCGGAGATCAATGAGCAGTTCTTC.